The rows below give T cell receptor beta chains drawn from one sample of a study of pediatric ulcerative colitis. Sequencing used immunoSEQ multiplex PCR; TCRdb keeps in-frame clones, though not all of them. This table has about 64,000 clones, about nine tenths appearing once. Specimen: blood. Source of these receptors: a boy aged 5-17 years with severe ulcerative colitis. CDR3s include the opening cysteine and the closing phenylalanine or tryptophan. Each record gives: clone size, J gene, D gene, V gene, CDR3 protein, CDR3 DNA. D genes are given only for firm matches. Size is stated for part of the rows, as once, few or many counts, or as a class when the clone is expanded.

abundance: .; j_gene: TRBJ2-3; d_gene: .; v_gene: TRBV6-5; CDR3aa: CASSYSETDTQYF; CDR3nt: TGTGCCAGCAGTTACTCGGAGACAGATACGCAGTATTTT
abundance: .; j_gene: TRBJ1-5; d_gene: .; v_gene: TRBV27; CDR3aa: CASSLSGGNQPQHF; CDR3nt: TGTGCCAGCAGTTTATCGGGGGGGAATCAGCCCCAGCATTTT
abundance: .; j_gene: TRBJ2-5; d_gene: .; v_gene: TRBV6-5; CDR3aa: CASSDGRVEETQYF; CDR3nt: TGTGCCAGCTCGGATGGCAGGGTAGAAGAGACCCAGTACTTC
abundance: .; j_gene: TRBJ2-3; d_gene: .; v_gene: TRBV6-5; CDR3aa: CASSYFNTDTQYF; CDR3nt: TGTGCCAGCAGTTACTTTAACACAGATACGCAGTATTTT
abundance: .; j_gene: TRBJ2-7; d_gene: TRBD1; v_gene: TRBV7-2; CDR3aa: CASSPQGQGLSYEQYF; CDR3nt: TGTGCCAGCAGCCCCCAGGGACAGGGGCTCTCCTACGAGCAGTACTTC
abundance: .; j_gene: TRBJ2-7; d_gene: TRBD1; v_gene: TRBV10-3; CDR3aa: CAISARLQGSDEQYF; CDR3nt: TGTGCCATCAGTGCCCGACTACAGGGGAGCGACGAGCAGTACTTC
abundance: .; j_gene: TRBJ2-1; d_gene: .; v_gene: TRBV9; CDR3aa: CASSPRQESYNEQFF; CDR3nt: TGTGCCAGCAGCCCTCGACAGGAATCCTACAATGAGCAGTTCTTC
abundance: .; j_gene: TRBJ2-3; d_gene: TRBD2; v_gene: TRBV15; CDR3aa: CATSRDRGMGGDSTDTQYF; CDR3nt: TGTGCCACCAGCAGAGATCGAGGAATGGGAGGGGATAGCACAGATACGCAGTATTTT
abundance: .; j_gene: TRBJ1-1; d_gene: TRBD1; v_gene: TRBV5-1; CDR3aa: CASSLTGGGNTEAFF; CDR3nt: TGCGCCAGCAGCTTGACAGGGGGCGGGAACACTGAAGCTTTCTTT
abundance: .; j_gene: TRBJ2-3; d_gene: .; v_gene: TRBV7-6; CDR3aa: CASSSRAGWGSATDTQYF; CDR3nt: TGTGCCAGCAGCTCGCGGGCCGGGTGGGGGTCAGCCACAGATACGCAGTATTTT
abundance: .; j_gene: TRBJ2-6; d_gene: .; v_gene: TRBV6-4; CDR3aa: CASSTDSGANVLTF; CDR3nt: TGTGCCAGCAGCACTGACTCTGGGGCCAACGTCCTGACTTTC
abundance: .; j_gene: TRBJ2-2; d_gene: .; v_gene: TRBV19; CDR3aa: CASSIIGGGELFF; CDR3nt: TGTGCCAGTAGTATCATCGGTGGCGGGGAGCTGTTTTTT
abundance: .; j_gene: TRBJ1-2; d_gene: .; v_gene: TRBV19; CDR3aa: CASSIGDSRYGYTF; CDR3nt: TGTGCCAGTAGTATAGGAGACAGCAGGTATGGCTACACCTTC
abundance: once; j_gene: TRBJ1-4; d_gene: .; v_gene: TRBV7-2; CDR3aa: CASKAQADVNEKLFF; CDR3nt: TGTGCCAGCAAAGCGCAGGCGGACGTTAATGAAAAACTGTTTTTT
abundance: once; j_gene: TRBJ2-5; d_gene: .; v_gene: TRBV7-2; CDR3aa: CASSLRGLEGETQYF; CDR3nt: TGTGCCAGCAGCTTACGCGGCCTCGAGGGGGAGACCCAGTACTTC
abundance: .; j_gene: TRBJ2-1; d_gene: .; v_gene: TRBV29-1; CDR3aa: CSVEPAESSYNEQFF; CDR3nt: TGCAGCGTTGAACCCGCAGAGAGCTCCTACAATGAGCAGTTCTTC
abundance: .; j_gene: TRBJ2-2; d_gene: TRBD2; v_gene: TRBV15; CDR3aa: CATGAGGNTGELFF; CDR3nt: TGTGCCACCGGAGCGGGAGGGAACACCGGGGAGCTGTTTTTT
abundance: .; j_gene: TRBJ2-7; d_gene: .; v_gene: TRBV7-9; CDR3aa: CASTRTFGTNEQYF; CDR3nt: TGTGCCAGCACTAGAACCTTTGGGACAAACGAGCAGTACTTC
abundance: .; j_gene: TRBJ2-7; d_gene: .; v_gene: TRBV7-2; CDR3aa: CASSLKGVDYEQYF; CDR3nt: TGTGCCAGCAGCTTAAAGGGGGTGGACTACGAGCAGTACTTC
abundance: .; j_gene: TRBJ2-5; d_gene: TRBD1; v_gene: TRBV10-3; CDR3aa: CAISGVEDRETQYF; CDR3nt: TGTGCCATCAGTGGGGTCGAGGACAGGGAGACCCAGTACTTC
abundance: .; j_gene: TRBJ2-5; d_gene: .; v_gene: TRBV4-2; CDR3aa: CASSLFQAQETQYF; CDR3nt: TGTGCCAGCAGTCTTTTCCAGGCCCAAGAGACCCAGTACTTC
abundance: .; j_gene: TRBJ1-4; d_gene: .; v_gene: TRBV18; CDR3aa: CASSSTVFATNEKLFF; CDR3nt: TGTGCCAGCTCATCGACAGTTTTCGCAACTAATGAAAAACTGTTTTTT
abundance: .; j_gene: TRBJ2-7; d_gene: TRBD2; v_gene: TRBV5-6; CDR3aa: CASSSFQLAGVFYEQYF; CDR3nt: TGTGCCAGCAGCTCCTTCCAACTAGCGGGAGTGTTCTACGAGCAGTACTTC
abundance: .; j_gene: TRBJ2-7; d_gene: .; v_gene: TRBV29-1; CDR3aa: CSVVTGFTSYEQYF; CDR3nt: TGCAGCGTTGTAACAGGGTTTACTAGCTACGAGCAGTACTTC
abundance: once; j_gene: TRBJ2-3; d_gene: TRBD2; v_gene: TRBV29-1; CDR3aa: CSVVPGGRAKDTQYF; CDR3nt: TGCAGCGTCGTGCCGGGCGGGAGGGCCAAAGATACGCAGTATTTT